This TCR beta chain was captured in a study of blood T cells in healthy people across ages. Individuals who donated were healthy Caucasians from Russia aged about 6 to 100. Alongside a J-beta primer mix, a sample-barcoded 5' primer served in a second PCR lasting roughly 7 to 12 cycles. TCRdb ran MiXCR on the 5' RACE reads and lists one entry per CDR3 protein. The table includes around 1,600,000 distinct CDR3 sequences, less than 45% detected once. V lost 5 bases to trimming and J lost 1 base, with 15 bases between them. The CDR3 covers 16 residues. CDR1 SEHNR and CDR2 FQNEAQ come from the germline V gene (reference sequence).

The V call is TRBV7-9, the J call TRBJ2-1, with D unclear. The sample consisted of blood. The TCR comes from a woman under 30 in good health. The CDR3 DNA is TGTGCCAGCAGCGCTAGGGTCGAGCTTTCCTACAATGAGCAGTTCTTC. As protein: CASSARVELSYNEQFF.